The 27 T cell receptor beta chains below all came from one sample that was sequenced in a study of cytomegalovirus exposure and HLA in healthy donors. The PCR was carried out with 60 Vbeta primers and 13 Jbeta primers. Clones were read by immunoSEQ multiplex PCR, and TCRdb kept only the in-frame ones, dropping some. The sample includes about 140,000 clones, 65% to 90% of them seen just once. The sequenced sample was PBMCs. These receptors were obtained from a female donor in good health and CMV-seronegative.

The chain links TRBV6-4 to TRBJ2-2, with TRBD1 as a possible D gene (6 bases). The germline V and J ends were trimmed by 7 bases and 4 bases, with 13 bases remaining between them. The CDR3 is 14 amino acids. Germline V gene lookup returns CDR1 MRHNA and CDR2 SNTAGT. CDR3 sequence (DNA): TGTGCCAGCACTAACAGGGTTGGCACCGGGGAGCTGTTTTTT. It yields the protein CASTNRVGTGELFF.

The chain couples TRBV6-1 to TRBJ1-3; 10 bases are a match to TRBD1. The CDR3 runs to 18 residues. The V gene's germline CDR1 is MNHNS and CDR2 SASEGT. V lost 4 bases, J lost 3 bases, and 12 bases stayed unmatched. DNA of the CDR3: TGTGCCAGCAGTGGTCAAACGGGACAGGGGTCGGTTGGAAACACCATATATTTT. Protein: CASSGQTGQGSVGNTIYF.

The rearrangement joins TRBV2 to TRBJ1-2, with D perhaps TRBD1 (6 bases). This CDR3 spans 14 amino acids. Germline assignment: CDR1 SNHLY and CDR2 FYNNEI. The ends were cut back, 3 bases at V and 3 bases at J, with 11 bases in the middle. CDR3 in amino acids: CASSEQGRDYGYTF. The CDR3 nucleotides read TGTGCCAGCAGTGAGCAGGGGCGCGACTATGGCTACACCTTC.

The rearrangement links TRBV11-2 to TRBJ1-4; the D gene is possibly TRBD1 (5 bases). V was trimmed by 4 bases and J by 0 bases, leaving 12 bases between them. This CDR3 comprises 16 residues. From germline, CDR1 is SGHAT and CDR2 FQNNGV. CDR3: CASSSRVGPTNEKLFF. The CDR3 DNA is TGTGCCAGCAGCTCTCGAGTGGGGCCAACTAATGAAAAACTGTTTTTT.

This chain joins TRBV9 and TRBJ1-1; 8 positions match TRBD1. Trimming cost V 5 bases and J 4 bases; bases outside gene matches: 4. The germline V gene encodes CDR1 SGDLS and CDR2 YYNGEE. The CDR3 length is 13 residues. The CDR3 DNA reads TGTGCCAGCAGTTCTACAGGGGGCACTGAAGCTTTCTTT. Encoded protein: CASSSTGGTEAFF.

CDR3 sequence (DNA): TGTGCCTGGAGTGTACGTGGTTCCACAGGATGGAACACTGAAGCTTTCTTT. Its translation is CAWSVRGSTGWNTEAFF. The V call is TRBV30, the J call TRBJ1-1, with D maybe TRBD1 (5 bases). Germline CDR1 reads GTSNPN; CDR2 reads SVGIG (reference sequence). This CDR3 has 17 amino acids. Trimming took off 0 bases at V and 1 base at J, with 18 bases between the two ends.

The J gene is TRBJ2-1, the V gene TRBV2; the match to TRBD2 covers 7 bases. The CDR3 has 15 amino acids. In germline, CDR1 is SNHLY, CDR2 FYNNEI. The V and J ends lost 3 bases and 8 bases, in that order; junction bases with no gene match: 10. CDR3 DNA sequence: TGTGCCAGCAGTGACGGGAGAGCCGCGGGAGATGAGCAGTTCTTC. Translated, it gives CASSDGRAAGDEQFF.

This sequence joins TRBV6-5 and TRBJ1-2; the match to TRBD1 covers 8 bases. From germline, CDR1 is MNHEY and CDR2 SVGAGI. With V trimmed by 7 bases and J by 7 bases, 8 bases remained unmatched. CDR3 length: 13 residues. The CDR3 sequence: CASTGRGPRGYTF. The CDR3 DNA sequence: TGTGCCAGCACGGGCAGGGGGCCTCGTGGCTACACCTTC.

The CDR3 DNA follows: TGTGCCAGCAGCCCTTCCGCTACGCAGCGGCCCACAGATACGCAGTATTTT. Translation gives CASSPSATQRPTDTQYF. V usage is TRBV7-8 and J usage is TRBJ2-3; weak D call: TRBD2 (5 bases). CDR3 size: 17 residues. Per the germline V gene, CDR1 is SGHVS and CDR2 is FQNEAQ. V lost 5 bases to trimming and J lost 2 bases, with 20 bases between them.

The rearrangement links TRBV29-1 to TRBJ2-5; tentative D call: TRBD1 (5 bases). Germline CDR1 reads SQVTM; CDR2 reads ANQGSEA. The ends were cut back, 2 bases at V and 4 bases at J, with 5 bases in the middle. The CDR3 extends over 11 amino acids. Here the CDR3 DNA reads TGCAGCGTTGAAAGGGGAGAGACCCAGTACTTC. It codes for CSVERGETQYF.

V usage is TRBV5-1 and J usage is TRBJ1-5, with 7 bases that match TRBD1. V shed 2 bases, J shed 3 bases, and the junction held 5 bases outside the gene matches. Per germline, CDR1 SGHRS and CDR2 YFSETQ. The CDR3 is made up of 15 amino acids. The chain's CDR3 is CASSLWTGPNQPQHF. The CDR3 nucleotides read TGCGCCAGCAGCTTATGGACAGGCCCCAATCAGCCCCAGCATTTT.

CDR3 DNA sequence: TGTGCCAGTAGCCGTGATCTGTACAGGGATAGCAATCAGCCCCAGCATTTT. Encoded protein: CASSRDLYRDSNQPQHF. The V gene is TRBV19, the J gene TRBJ1-5; tentatively, D is TRBD1 (6 bases). The CDR3 is made up of 17 amino acids. V was clipped by 6 bases and J by 0 bases, with 18 bases between them. Germline CDR1 LNHDA, CDR2 SQIVND (reference sequence).

This clone came up a few times. The chain joins TRBV10-3 to TRBJ2-5; the match to TRBD1 covers 7 bases. The CDR3 is 13 residues long. The trim removed 9 bases at V and 2 bases at J, leaving 6 bases unmatched. In germline, CDR1 is ENHRY, CDR2 SYGVKD. CDR3 sequence reads: CAISGQLQETQYF. The CDR3 bases are TGTGCCATTTCGGGACAGCTTCAAGAGACCCAGTACTTC.

V and J are TRBV5-1 and TRBJ1-4; D gene ambiguous. Germline CDR1 reads SGHRS; CDR2 reads YFSETQ. The CDR3 contains 12 residues. V was pared by 0 bases and J by 7 bases, with 4 bases between. Written as DNA, the CDR3 is TGCGCCAGCAGCTTGGGGAGTGAAAAACTGTTTTTT. This codes for CASSLGSEKLFF.

This clone has a handful of counts. This rearrangement joins TRBV6-1 to TRBJ1-5, with D unresolved. Trimming left V 2 bases short and J 3 bases short, with 8 bases between. This CDR3 has 14 amino acids. Germline CDR1 MNHNS, CDR2 SASEGT. This chain's CDR3 is CASSESQSNQPQHF. The CDR3 bases are TGTGCCAGCAGTGAATCCCAGTCCAATCAGCCCCAGCATTTT.

The chain links TRBV29-1 to TRBJ2-5; 10 bases agree with TRBD2. V lost 3 bases, J lost 3 bases, and 1 base stayed unmatched. The germline V gene has CDR1 SQVTM and CDR2 ANQGSEA. The CDR3 has 13 residues. CDR3 protein: CSVDGLAEETQYF. In DNA form, the CDR3 reads TGCAGCGTTGATGGACTAGCGGAAGAGACCCAGTACTTC.

The chain links TRBV7-6 to TRBJ2-1, with TRBD1 as a possible D gene (6 bases). The CDR3 is made up of 12 amino acids. V lost 3 bases to trimming and J lost 7 bases, with 7 bases between them. CDR1 is SGHVS and CDR2 is FNYEAQ in the germline V gene. CDR3 sequence: CASSFRGNEQFF. The CDR3 DNA is TGTGCCAGCAGCTTCAGGGGTAATGAGCAGTTCTTC.

The chain carries TRBV19 and TRBJ1-5, with D possibly being TRBD1 (6 bases). CDR3 length equals 14 residues. The V end was cut by 2 bases, the J end by 7 bases, with 12 bases between. Germline assignment: CDR1 LNHDA and CDR2 SQIVND (reference sequence). The DNA of the CDR3 is TGTGCCAGTAGTATATTAGGGGGTGGCCAGCCCCAGCATTTT. Encoded protein: CASSILGGGQPQHF.

Concerning this clone: The CDR3 ends on some other residue instead of the conserved phenylalanine or tryptophan, so this is likely a read error. The chain employs TRBV30 and TRBJ1-2; D unresolved. The CDR3 runs to 12 residues. Trimming took off 8 bases at V and 8 bases at J, with 18 bases between the two ends. CDR1 and CDR2 (germline): GTSNPN, SVGIG (reference sequence). The CDR3 sequence is CALVVGPGGYTV. As DNA, the CDR3 is TGTGCCCTAGTTGTAGGTCCAGGAGGCTACACCGTC.

The chain has TRBV2 and TRBJ2-7, with D unclear. CDR3 length equals 13 residues. Trimming removed 7 bases at V and 2 bases at J, with 12 bases between. Germline loops: CDR1 SNHLY, CDR2 FYNNEI. The CDR3 sequence: CASISSETYEQYF. CDR3 bases: TGTGCCAGCATATCCAGCGAGACCTACGAGCAGTACTTC. Filled out from reference TRBV2 and TRBJ2-7, the complete variable domain reads EPEVTQTPSHQVTQMGQEVILRCVPISNHLYFYWYRQILGQKVEFLVSFYNNEISEKSEIFDDQFSVERPDGSNFTLKIRSTKLEDSAMYFCASISSETYEQYFGPGTRLTVT.

V gene TRBV6-5 combines with J gene TRBJ1-5; 9 bases match TRBD1. CDR1 is MNHEY and CDR2 is SVGAGI in the germline V gene. The V segment lost 6 bases and the J segment 5 bases; nucleotides outside the gene matches: 8. This CDR3 has 15 residues. As DNA, the CDR3 is TGTGCCAGCAGCCCGGGACAGGGACCCTATCAGCCCCAGCATTTT. It is translated as CASSPGQGPYQPQHF.

V usage is TRBV28 and J usage is TRBJ2-2; the D gene is possibly TRBD1 (6 bases). Germline V CDR1 and CDR2: MDHEN, SYDVKM. V lost 6 bases to trimming and J lost 4 bases, with 12 bases between them. This CDR3 spans 14 amino acids. The CDR3: CASRRGHSTGELFF. For the CDR3, the DNA is TGTGCCAGCAGACGGGGACATAGCACCGGGGAGCTGTTTTTT.

The genes are TRBV19 and TRBJ2-5, with 7 nucleotides matching TRBD2. V was clipped by 3 bases and J by 5 bases; unmatched bases: 6. Germline V gene data show CDR1 as LNHDA and CDR2 as SQIVND (reference sequence). CDR3 length: 14 residues. The CDR3 coding sequence is TGTGCCAGTAGTATTCGTTTGCGGGGGGAGACCCAGTACTTC. It translates to CASSIRLRGETQYF.

This clone occurred a few times. This chain joins TRBV5-1 and TRBJ1-4, with D possibly being TRBD1 (6 bases). The germline V gene encodes CDR1 SGHRS and CDR2 YFSETQ. Trimming took off 2 bases at V and 4 bases at J, with 9 bases between the two ends. The CDR3 covers 14 residues. The CDR3 nucleotides are TGCGCCAGCAGCTTCCAGGGGAGTAATGAAAAACTGTTTTTT. Its translation: CASSFQGSNEKLFF.

The CDR3 is CASSRRTSGRTDTQYF. The CDR3 nucleotides read TGTGCCAGCAGTCGGAGGACTAGCGGGAGGACAGATACGCAGTATTTT. The chain uses TRBV6-6 and TRBJ2-3; TRBD2 matches at 14 bases. Germline trimming cut 5 bases from V and 3 bases from J; bases unmatched to any gene: 4. Per germline, CDR1 MNHNY and CDR2 SVGAGI (reference sequence). The CDR3 spans 16 residues.

The chain recombines TRBV4-2 with TRBJ2-7; D is unresolved. The CDR3 contains 13 residues. The V gene lost 1 base and the J gene lost 3 bases, with 7 bases spanning the gap. Germline assignment: CDR1 LGHNA and CDR2 YNFKEQ. CDR3 sequence reads: CASSQGSSYEQYF. The CDR3 coding sequence is TGTGCCAGCAGCCAAGGTTCGAGCTACGAGCAGTACTTC.

The chain employs TRBV28 and TRBJ1-5; the D gene is possibly TRBD1 (6 bases). The CDR3 extends over 15 amino acids. Trimming removed 7 bases at V and 2 bases at J, with 15 bases between. CDR1 is MDHEN, CDR2 SYDVKM, per germline. The CDR3 is CASNQGFLGNQPQHF. In nucleotides, the CDR3 is TGTGCCAGCAATCAGGGGTTTTTGGGCAATCAGCCCCAGCATTTT.